This TCR beta chain was captured in a study of cytomegalovirus exposure and HLA in healthy donors (dated by TCRdb to the late 2010s). Background for the entire study: An earlier analysis of roughly 500 of the donors reported approximately 290 Gb of sequence data and roughly 110 million unique TCR beta sequences from about 179 million T cells. Besides the first cohort of about 730 subjects, a separate validation cohort made up of 90 to 150 different subjects was used. Genome-wide SNP genotypes for about 65% of the roughly 670 donors were used in a later genetic analysis, which treated that subset as a discovery cohort. HLA typing covered class I and class II loci at four-digit resolution. Among a few hundred genotyped donors of the cohort, an average of approximately 250,000 unique TCR beta nucleotide sequences were sequenced per donor, roughly 20% of them non-productive. The aim of the study was to test whether cataloging public T cell receptors could identify signatures of past pathogen exposure. Donor age, sex, ethnicity and CMV serostatus were compiled alongside the repertoire data. Every repertoire in the discovery cohort had been generated on one and the same sequencing platform. An early release covering some 640 HLA-typed donors comprised around 300 gigabases of sequencing data and 65 million to 100 million unique TCR sequences. In the later analysis, no new phenotypic data were used to find candidate immune exposures; instead, reliance was placed on TCR beta sequences and their occurrence across donors. The study profiled the T cell repertoires of under 700 subjects by immunosequencing and related them to cytomegalovirus serostatus. To decide whether each TCR beta V gene segment behaved as functional or pseudogenic, an earlier analysis of fewer than 750 of the donors relied on high-throughput TCR beta sequencing. To predict cytomegalovirus infection status, the study combined high-throughput TCR immunosequencing, statistical association of individual TCRs with disease status, and machine learning. A later analysis re-examined previously published TCR beta repertoires from more than 650 donors and added high-resolution HLA genotyping to investigate patterns of TCR occurrence. Because of strong linkage in the cohort, roughly five DR-DQ haplotypes were treated as single units for association and clustering. Of the 398 genotyped donors, 65% to 90% fell in the genetic ancestry cluster associated with self-reported Caucasian donors. Typing coverage varied by locus: roughly 620-640 donors for A, B, C, DRB1 and DQB1; roughly 500 for DQA1; approximately 570 for DPA1; approximately 490 for DPB1.

Library generation was performed with the immunoSEQ multiplex PCR assay. A mixture of 60 forward primers for TCR Vbeta segments and 13 reverse primers for TCR Jbeta segments was used in the multiplex PCR. The CDR3 region of rearranged TCR beta genes was amplified from genomic DNA by a multiplex PCR assay. The amplified TCR beta libraries were sequenced on the Illumina HiSeq System as 87-base-pair reads. The paper's processing steps were these. A later analysis tallied some 79 million unique TCR beta chains across the 700 or so repertoires, and some 10 million of those chains were shared by two or more donors. A nearest-neighbor algorithm error-corrected the raw reads and collapsed the reads into unique sequences, merging closely related sequences to remove PCR and sequencing errors. CDR3 sequences were aligned to IMGT reference sequences to assign V, D and J gene segments. For a sequence to be retained, a match of at least six nucleotides to both a V gene segment and a J gene segment was required. A rearrangement was called productive if the CDR3 had no stop codons and remained in frame with V and J, and every other rearrangement was called non-productive. CDR3 was defined by IMGT convention, running from the second conserved V-encoded cysteine to the conserved J-encoded phenylalanine. In an earlier analysis of more than 550 of the donors, sequences lacking an unambiguous match to a single V gene segment were excluded. In an earlier analysis of 587 of the donors, a V segment was called functional when productive rearrangements were above 56.7%, and segregating when the standard deviation between donors exceeded 5%. A statistical classification framework was developed to diagnose cytomegalovirus status using the catalog of TCR beta chain sequences. In a later analysis, TCR nucleotide sequences were compared against IMGT/GENE-DB human TR gene sequences so that V and J genes could be assigned. The TCRdist pipeline was used in a later analysis to assign CDR3 sequences and most-parsimonious VDJ recombination scenarios. A later analysis defined each TCR beta chain by its CDR3 amino acid sequence plus V-gene family, and excluded reads lacking a unique V-gene family. A later analysis removed over 500 highly shared, low-generation-probability nucleotide sequences to deal with suspected cross-contamination and a sequencing artifact. In a later analysis, a clonal expansion index was calculated for each public chain from normalized within-repertoire ranks of inferred template counts. A later analysis computed generation probabilities with a VDJ recombination model fitted to out-of-frame rearrangements, and checked the results against IGoR. Hypergeometric tests were used in a later analysis to score TCR-TCR, TCR-HLA and TCR-CMV co-occurrence, with a repertoire-size bias correction applied to the TCR pairs. A later analysis estimated false discovery rates by permuting HLA or CMV assignments 20 times. In a later analysis, co-occurring TCRs were grouped with DBSCAN, and TCRdist sequence similarity was added when clustering was performed within HLA-allele-positive subsets. For co-occurrence clustering, repertoires with fewer than 30,000 or more than 120,000 public chains were excluded, along with a handful of repertoires with anomalous nucleotide sharing. TCRdb took over this immuneACCESS table, retaining in-frame rearrangements with V and J assigned. Such tables are incomplete; in checked studies, under half of the missing clones stem from an unresolved V gene, and the remainder is unexplained. V, J and clone size are taken as reported in that table, and D and trimming were inferred from the DNA itself. The sample contains roughly 77,000 clones, about three quarters of them found a single time. The ten largest clonotypes hold around 4.8% of the sample.

Results and caveats for the whole study, not just this receptor: A later analysis associated about 16,000 TCR beta sequences with specific HLA alleles at a false discovery rate of 0.05. A further reported finding was that TCR beta sequences accurately predicted the HLA-A and HLA-B alleles for most subjects in the first cohort. In vitro tests confirmed that a few of the cytomegalovirus-associated TCR beta chains recognize cytomegalovirus antigens. Because counts were too low, roughly 16 rarely observed V segments, including chromosome 9 orphons, were excluded from the earlier analysis of around 590 of the donors. It was suggested by the authors that the approach could potentially be generalized to other disease states and immunological phenotypes. Immune exposure information for the cohort was limited to CMV serostatus. The cohort was sequenced for TCR beta chains only, and without alpha or paired-chain data the features that could be detected were limited. In a later analysis, HLA-associated TCR beta chains showed more clonal expansion and lower generation probabilities than non-associated chains that were equally common. Some IMGT-functional V segments, including TRBV6-2 and TRBV6-3, could not be distinguished by the 87-base-pair reads and were therefore excluded. In a later analysis, most CMV-associated TCR beta chains were found to appear HLA-restricted, with HLA associations seemingly driven largely by CMV exposure. In an earlier analysis of about 550 of the donors, most TCR beta V segments were observed in productive rearrangements about 87% or about 30% of the time, broadly matching IMGT annotations. Correlated functional status among segregating V segments might be attributable to linkage disequilibrium, but an unknown experimental factor could not be ruled out. When HLA alleles, especially DR and DQ, strongly co-occurred, TCR associations were difficult to assign to individual alleles. According to a later analysis, TCR association rates differed among HLA loci, with DRB1 alleles showing the most associated TCRs and HLA-C alleles showing the fewest. The classifier was reported to diagnose cytomegalovirus status with high specificity and sensitivity in both the original and validation cohorts. The presence/absence analyses assumed that sequencing depth was roughly uniform across donors, and that assumption may not be true. In the study, some 180 TCR beta chains were listed as associated with cytomegalovirus. V-gene and J-gene trimming of TCR beta chains was associated with a missense DCLRE1C variant in a later genetic analysis, and the association was replicated in an independent cohort. HLA typing was unavailable for some donors at each locus, so association tests used only the typed subset. In a later analysis, several top co-occurrence clusters were reported to appear linked to parvovirus B19, influenza, CMV and Epstein-Barr virus. Most TCR sequences were seen in very few donors, while some public TCRs were found in many individuals. A cluster of highly shared sequence variants was judged likely to represent a technical artifact of the sequencing pipeline. A later genetic analysis reported fewer N-insertions in productive TCRs among donors in an Asian-associated ancestry cluster than the roughly 620-donor mean.

Only a few counts were recorded for this clone. Its antigen target is currently unknown. Base quality data are lacking; no much larger clone is found one base away. The CDR1 and CDR2 encoded by the germline V gene are SGHTA and FQGNSA. V and J lose 1 base and 0 bases, and a span of 6 bases separates them. There are 15 amino acids in the CDR3, from cysteine to phenylalanine inclusive. CDR3 DNA only is kept here, 45 bases in frame from base 1. In total, approximately 610 healthy bone marrow donors made up the cohort. At the time of sampling, every cohort member was nominally healthy, though immune exposures that went unrecorded were likely present. The donor tested CMV seronegative and was one of the 352 seronegative cohort members. Every donor gave a peripheral blood sample, and the peripheral blood mononuclear cells from that sample were used for TCR beta sequencing. The Qiagen DNeasy Blood Extraction Kit was used to extract genomic DNA from the blood cell samples.

The chain employs TRBV7-2 and TRBJ1-4, with the D gene uncertain. Material: PBMCs. This clonotype originated in a man aged 40-55 years in good health and CMV-seronegative. The nucleotides are TGTGCCAGCAGCTTAGATCGGGCAACTAATGAAAAACTGTTTTTT. Its protein reads: CASSLDRATNEKLFF.